Reported below is one T cell receptor (beta chain). Many counts were recorded for this clonotype. This clone's antigen is unknown. Per-base qualities were not stored, and no clone one base away is much larger. The source of the sample is a study of neurological immune-mediated disorders (dated by TCRdb to the late 2010s). Regarding the study in general: Among the roughly 34 multiple sclerosis patients, relapsing-remitting MS was present in 31 and secondary progressive MS was present in 3. Using UMI-based sequencing, the study compared peripheral blood TCR-beta repertoires from patients with HTLV-I-associated myelopathy (HAM/TSP), patients with multiple sclerosis, and healthy controls. The cohort included 68 subjects: roughly 15 with HAM/TSP, some 35 with multiple sclerosis, and around 20 healthy controls. Alongside PBMC samples, the set of about 100 TCR-beta libraries contained longitudinal samples, technical triplicates, and paired CD4+ and CD8+ T-cell subsets that had been sorted.

Summary of the overall study and its limitations: No clinical or MRI features were associated with the MS cluster, and the authors said that larger cohorts are needed. In a phylogenetic analysis, the repertoires of 18 out of 34 MS patients fell into a single cluster of related CDR3 sequences, pointing to a possible signature at the repertoire level. Across subjects, expanded clones never shared an identical CDR3 amino acid sequence, which suggests that the TCR-beta repertoires in every group were private. The highest TCR clonal expansion was observed in HAM/TSP patients, whereas the lowest was observed in MS patients, even when compared with healthy controls.

Based on the germline V gene, the CDR1 and CDR2 sequences are SGHRS and YFSETQ. Relative to germline, V is 4 bases shorter and J is 3 bases shorter, with 11 bases between their ends. The CDR3 covers 15 residues, taking in both the cysteine and the phenylalanine. Here the CDR3 DNA is all that survives: 45 bases in frame from base 1. To synthesize cDNA, template-switch 5'RACE was performed with a primer carrying a 10-nucleotide random unique molecular identifier so that each TCR transcript was tagged. Every sequencing run covered 15-18 subjects and yielded more than 180 million TCR-beta sequences. Total RNA was extracted with the RNeasy kit. The KAPA Real-time Library Amplification kit was used to amplify TCR-beta VDJ regions with primers targeting the TCR constant region and the 5'RACE anchor. A first PCR added sample indexes and Illumina adaptors, after which a second PCR increased the library yield. After Ampure bead purification, the roughly 650 bp TCR product was size-selected on a 2% E-gel SizeSelection system. Before pooling, library quality was checked on a Bioanalyzer, concentration was measured with Qubit, and libraries were quantified with the Kapa Library Quantification kit. Paired-end 2 x 150 bp sequencing of the libraries was performed on an Illumina HiSeq 2500. To increase sequence diversity, roughly 24-30% phiX was spiked into each library pool. Per the original workflow: Quality-filtered reads were processed with the UMI-based MiGEC pipeline, and over 80% of raw TCR sequences were removed by the MiGEC pipeline during error correction. VDJ genes were aligned to IMGT germline references, and clonotypes were defined by unique CDR3 amino acid sequence plus V-J genes. Clonal expansion, Shannon diversity, and CDR3 relatedness (CalcPairwiseDistances, ClusterSamples) were evaluated with VDJtools, and phylogenetic trees were built with CLCbio workbench. A clone was classed as expanded if it had 8 or more unique UMIs, a cutoff based on coefficient-of-variation modelling across technical triplicates. TCRdb took the public reads, trimmed them with fastp at Q25, ran MiXCR for clone calling and kept in-frame beta chains. Every distinct CDR3 protein forms one entry, paired with its most common genes and DNA. TCRdb, not the original authors, processed these V and J calls. Within this sample are fewer than 75,000 distinct CDR3 sequences, with 3% to 4% of them counted one time only. The ten largest clones represent around 3.8% of the sample.

Libraries from unsorted PBMCs were made from 2 million PBMCs kept in RNAlater at -80 degrees C until RNA extraction. The multiple sclerosis patients were enrolled in a US clinical protocol that used magnetic resonance imaging to evaluate disease progression. Peripheral blood underwent Ficoll-Hypaque density gradient centrifugation to isolate PBMCs, which were then cryopreserved in liquid nitrogen. Sequencing was carried out using PBMCs. This sequence was found in a man in his forties with multiple sclerosis. The chain joins TRBV5-1 to TRBJ1-6; the D segment cannot be called with confidence. The DNA sequence reads TGCGCCAGCAGCGCTGGACGGGGCTATAATTCACCCCTCCACTTT. This is translated as CASSAGRGYNSPLHF.